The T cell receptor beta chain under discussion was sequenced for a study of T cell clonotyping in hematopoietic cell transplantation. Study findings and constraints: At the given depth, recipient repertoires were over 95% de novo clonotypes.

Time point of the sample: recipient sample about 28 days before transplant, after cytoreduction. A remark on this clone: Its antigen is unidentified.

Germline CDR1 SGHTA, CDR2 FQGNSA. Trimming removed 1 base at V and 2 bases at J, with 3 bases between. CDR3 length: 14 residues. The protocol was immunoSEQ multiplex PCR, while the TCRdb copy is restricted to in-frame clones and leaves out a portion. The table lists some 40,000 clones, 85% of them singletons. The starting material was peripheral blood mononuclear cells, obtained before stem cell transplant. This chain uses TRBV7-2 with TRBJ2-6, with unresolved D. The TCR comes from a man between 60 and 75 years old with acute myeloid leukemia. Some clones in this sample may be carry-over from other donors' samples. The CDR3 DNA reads TGTGCCAGCAGCTTAGAGACTGGGGCCAACGTCCTGACTTTC. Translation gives CASSLETGANVLTF.